The 25 T cell receptor beta chains listed next were all sequenced from one sample in a study of T cells in women clearing cervical HPV infection. TCRdb's copy holds only in-frame clones and misses some; the assay was immunoSEQ multiplex PCR. Here the sample table reports approximately 41,000 clones. Sequenced material: blood buffy coat. The receptors stem from a woman between 18 and 70 years old with a cervical HPV16 infection that either progressed to CIN3+ or cleared (not recorded which).

About this clone itself: Read coverage stops 3 residues before the CDR3 terminus; the germline J gene supplies the remainder. The rearrangement links TRBV4-1 to TRBJ1-2; 11 bases align to TRBD1. Germline V gene data show CDR1 as MGHRA and CDR2 as YSYEKL. With 5 bases clipped from V and 2 bases from J, the junction kept 1 base outside the gene matches. The CDR3 spans 14 residues. CDR3 DNA, as far as it was read: TGCGCCAGCAGCGGGACAGGGGGAAACTATGGC. It yields the protein CASSGTGGNYG. The complete CDR3 protein is CASSGTGGNYGYTF.

In the case of this clone: The missing CDR3 end, 3 residues past where the read stops, is filled in from the germline J gene. J is TRBJ1-1 and V is TRBV5-5, with D unresolved. Trimming pared 3 bases from V and 5 bases from J, leaving 14 bases between. In germline, CDR1 is SGHKS, CDR2 YYEKEE (reference sequence). The CDR3 runs to 14 residues. The CDR3 reads CASSSARARTEAFF. Partial CDR3 DNA: TGTGCCAGCAGCTCCGCGAGGGCCCGAACTGAA.

In terms of frequency, this clone is medium-sized. CDR3 protein: CASRPQGIYEQYF. The sequenced part of the CDR3 DNA is TGTGCCAGCAGACCACAGGGAATCTACGAG. The V gene is TRBV5-6, the J gene TRBJ2-7; maybe TRBD1 (6 bases). The missing CDR3 end, 3 residues past where the read stops, is filled in from the germline J gene. V was clipped by 5 bases and J by 3 bases, with 12 bases between them. There are 13 residues in the CDR3. Germline V gene data show CDR1 as SGHDT and CDR2 as YYEEEE.

Concerning this clone: The read ends 3 residues early relative to the CDR3; the germline J gene fills the gap. Other nucleotide sequences from this sample produce the same CDR3. The V and J genes are TRBV19 and TRBJ1-1; D perhaps matches TRBD1 (5 bases). The length of the CDR3 is 13 residues. Germline loops: CDR1 LNHDA, CDR2 SQIVND (reference sequence). Between the trimmed V and J ends, which lost 3 bases and 1 base, there was a span of 6 bases. The CDR3 region is CASSIDRNTEAFF. The part of the CDR3 DNA that was read is TGTGCCAGTAGTATCGACAGGAACACTGAA.

In the case of this clone: The CDR3 is cut off 3 residues early in the read; its end comes from the germline J gene. The J gene is TRBJ2-7, the V gene TRBV28; no clear D. CDR1 and CDR2 from the germline V gene are MDHEN and SYDVKM. V lost 2 bases, J lost 6 bases, and 14 bases lay in between. The CDR3 runs 14 residues. The CDR3 here is CASSLDQAPLEQYF. CDR3 bases read: TGTGCCAGCAGTTTAGACCAGGCTCCCCTCGAG.

A remark on this clone: The read gets to within 3 residues of the CDR3 end, and the germline J gene fills in the rest. The chain couples TRBV10-3 to TRBJ2-5; 12 bases match TRBD2. CDR1 is ENHRY and CDR2 is SYGVKD in the germline V gene. The CDR3 totals 15 residues. With 7 bases clipped from V and 1 base from J, the junction kept 4 bases outside the gene matches. The DNA read from the CDR3 is TGTGCCATCACTGCGACTAGCGGGGGCCAAGAGACC. Residues: CAITATSGGQET. Given in full, the CDR3 is CAITATSGGQETQYF.

On this clone: The read finishes 3 residues shy of the CDR3 end, and the germline J gene is used to complete it. The chain carries TRBV28 and TRBJ2-4; possible D gene TRBD1, 5 bases. Trimming shortened V by 5 bases and J by 0 bases, and 11 bases separated the two germline ends. Germline V CDR1 and CDR2: MDHEN, SYDVKM. The CDR3 covers 15 residues. CDR3 sequence reads: CASSKQALAKNIQYF. CDR3 bases read: TGTGCCAGCAGTAAACAGGCCTTAGCCAAAAACATT. Variable domain in full (rest from reference TRBV28 and TRBJ2-4): DVKVTQSSRYLVKRTGEKVFLECVQDMDHENMFWYRQDPGLGLRLIYFSYDVKMKEKGDIPEGYSVSREKKERFSLILESASTNQTSMYLCASSKQALAKNIQYFGAGTRLSVL.

Comment on this clone: The read ends 3 residues shy of where the CDR3 ends; the end is completed using the germline J gene. The genes are TRBV5-1 and TRBJ2-5, with unresolved D. The CDR3 sequence is 12 residues long. The V and J ends lost 0 bases and 4 bases respectively, with 4 bases between them. Germline CDR1 and CDR2: SGHRS and YFSETQ. Here the CDR3 reads CASSLALETQYF. The CDR3 DNA, read in part, is TGCGCCAGCAGCTTGGCCTTAGAGACC.

As to this clone: The read comes to an end 3 residues before the CDR3 does, leaving the germline J gene to fill in the end. This chain connects TRBV7-3 to TRBJ2-2, with unresolved D. CDR1 is SGHTA, CDR2 FQGTGA, per germline. The CDR3 is 10 residues long. Between the trimmed V and J ends, which lost 7 bases and 7 bases, there was a span of 4 bases. CDR3 bases read: TGTGCCAGCATTATCGGGGAG. Its translation: CASIIGE. The CDR3 in full is CASIIGELFF.

Points on this clone: The read ends 3 residues early relative to the CDR3; the germline J gene fills the gap. The rearrangement links TRBV7-7 to TRBJ2-7, with 9 nucleotides matching TRBD1. Germline CDR1 reads SSHAT; CDR2 reads FNYEAQ (reference sequence). V lost 1 base, J lost 3 bases, and 4 bases stayed unmatched. This CDR3 region has 15 residues. The CDR3 protein is CASSLEQGAHYEQYF. The CDR3 DNA, read in part, is TGTGCCAGCAGCTTAGAACAGGGGGCCCACTACGAG.

Regarding this clone: The CDR3 extends 3 residues past the end of the read, so its final part is completed from the germline J gene. The chain joins TRBV18 to TRBJ2-1, with 9 bases aligning to TRBD2. V was clipped by 8 bases and J by 4 bases; unmatched bases: 6. Germline V lookup: CDR1 KGHSH, CDR2 LQKENI. This CDR3 is built from 14 residues. The CDR3 sequence is CASTTSGNYNEQFF. The sequenced part of the CDR3 DNA is TGTGCCAGCACGACTAGCGGAAATTACAATGAG.

Comment on this clone: The CDR3 extends 3 residues past the end of the read, so its final part is completed from the germline J gene. J is TRBJ2-4 and V is TRBV4-1; D uncertain. V was clipped by 2 bases and J by 1 base, with 9 bases between them. The CDR3 runs 15 residues. The germline V gene has CDR1 MGHRA and CDR2 YSYEKL. The CDR3: CASSQPTAAKNIQYF. The covered CDR3 bases are TGCGCCAGCAGCCAACCCACCGCGGCCAAAAACATT.

A remark on this clone: Read sequence stops 3 residues before the CDR3 end, and the germline J gene provides the missing end. The genes are TRBV29-1 and TRBJ2-4, with 9 bases fitting TRBD1. The CDR3 consists of 15 residues. Germline CDR1 SQVTM, CDR2 ANQGSEA. J was trimmed by 5 bases and V by 6 bases; bases with no gene match: 11. CDR3 DNA (partial): TGCAGCGTCGGCCTGCTAAGGACAGGGGAAAACATT. This codes for CSVGLLRTGENI. The full-length CDR3 reads as CSVGLLRTGENIQYF.

The sequenced part of the CDR3 DNA is TGCGCCAGCAGCTTGGGGTCAGGGTTCGGCAATCAGCCC. It is translated as CASSLGSGFGNQP. In full, the CDR3 is CASSLGSGFGNQPQHF. V and J are TRBV5-1 and TRBJ1-5; possibly TRBD1 for D (5 bases). The read falls 3 residues short of the CDR3 end, and the missing part is taken from the germline J gene. Trimming cost V 0 bases and J 2 bases, with 12 bases left between them. CDR1 and CDR2 (germline): SGHRS, YFSETQ. The CDR3 is 16 residues long.

In the case of this clone: The read halts 3 residues ahead of the CDR3 end, with the missing end drawn from the germline J gene. This chain links TRBV7-9 with TRBJ1-4; perhaps TRBD1 as D (6 bases). The CDR3 has 12 residues. Trimming pared 5 bases from V and 8 bases from J, leaving 9 bases between. Germline CDR1 and CDR2: SEHNR and FQNEAQ (reference sequence). The DNA read from the CDR3 is TGTGCCAGCAGCACGGACAGCGAAAAA. Translated: CASSTDSEK. The CDR3 in its entirety is CASSTDSEKLFF. Full variable domain (missing parts from reference TRBV7-9 and TRBJ1-4): DTGVSQNPRHKITKRGQNVTFRCDPISEHNRLYWYRQTLGQGPEFLTYFQNEAQLEKSRLLSDRFSAERPKGSFSTLEIQRTEQGDSAMYLCASSTDSEKLFFGSGTQLSVL.

Turning to this clone: Read coverage stops 3 residues before the CDR3 terminus; the germline J gene supplies the remainder. This chain uses TRBV7-9 with TRBJ1-1, with a tentative D call TRBD1 (6 bases). The CDR3 runs 14 residues. Looked up from germline, CDR1 is SEHNR and CDR2 is FQNEAQ (reference sequence). Trimming removed 5 bases at V and 5 bases at J, with 15 bases between. The sequenced CDR3 bases are TGTGCCAGCAGCCCCGTCGGGGGGCGGACTGAA. Translated: CASSPVGGRTE. In full, the CDR3 is CASSPVGGRTEAFF.

Comments on this clone: The CDR3 is cut off 3 residues early in the read; its end comes from the germline J gene. The chain carries TRBV5-1 and TRBJ1-2; TRBD1 agrees at 7 bases. The J segment lost 6 bases and the V segment lost 3 bases, leaving 8 bases of the junction unmatched. CDR1 SGHRS and CDR2 YFSETQ come from the germline V gene. The length of the CDR3 is 14 residues. The CDR3 here is CASSYPDRAHGYTF. The CDR3 DNA, read in part, is TGCGCCAGCAGCTACCCCGACAGGGCCCATGGC.

Note on this clone: Read sequence stops 3 residues before the CDR3 end, and the germline J gene provides the missing end. The chain uses TRBV4-1 and TRBJ2-5; TRBD2 aligns across 9 bases. Germline trimming cut 1 base from V and 2 bases from J; bases unmatched to any gene: 2. CDR1 MGHRA and CDR2 YSYEKL come from the germline V gene. The CDR3 is 15 amino acids. The CDR3 bases that were read are TGCGCCAGCAGCCAAGTGGCGGGGGGGCAAGAGACC. It translates to CASSQVAGGQET. The full CDR3 sequence reads CASSQVAGGQETQYF.

As regards this clone: The read terminates 3 residues ahead of where the CDR3 ends, so the germline J gene completes it. The gene calls are TRBV29-1 and TRBJ1-1, with 8 bases matching TRBD1. The CDR3 is 13 amino acids. Per the germline V gene, CDR1 is SQVTM and CDR2 is ANQGSEA. Losses at the gene ends were 6 bases for V and 1 base for J; bases not matched to a gene: 4. The CDR3 here is CSVGTGQNTEAFF. CDR3 DNA, as far as it was read: TGCAGCGTGGGGACAGGACAGAACACTGAA.

In regard to this clone: The junction does not match germline at one end; this may be a read error. The CDR3 end falls 3 residues outside the read, so it is completed with the germline J gene. The same CDR3 can be traced to other DNA sequences in this sample. This chain joins TRBV5-1 and TRBJ2-3; 7 bases are shared with TRBD2. Germline CDR1 SGHRS, CDR2 YFSETQ. The CDR3 sequence is 16 residues long. CDR3 bases read: TGCGCTAGCAGCTTGGTTCCGCAGGGAGGGACAGATACG. Its translation is CASSLVPQGGTDT. The CDR3 in full is CASSLVPQGGTDTQYF.

Remarks on this clone: Read coverage stops 3 residues before the CDR3 terminus; the germline J gene supplies the remainder. The rearrangement uses TRBV7-9 and TRBJ2-1; D gene uncertain. The CDR3 covers 13 residues. Per germline, CDR1 SEHNR and CDR2 FQNEAQ (reference sequence). The V and J ends lost 1 base and 9 bases respectively, with 10 bases between them. The CDR3 protein is CASSLELTGEQFF. CDR3 DNA, as far as it was read: TGTGCCAGCAGCTTAGAGTTAACCGGTGAG.

CDR3 in amino acids: CASAPFGRQGPTEAFF. CDR3 DNA (partial): TGTGCCAGCGCCCCCTTTGGAAGACAGGGTCCCACTGAA. The J gene is TRBJ1-1, the V gene TRBV6-2 or TRBV6-3; 7 nucleotides align to TRBD1. The read stops 3 residues short of the end of the CDR3; the missing end is completed from the germline J gene. The CDR3 contains 16 residues. CDR1 MNHEY and CDR2 SVGEGT come from the germline V gene. The V segment lost 8 bases and the J segment 4 bases; nucleotides outside the gene matches: 16.

Here the CDR3 reads CSARAGTSSTDTQYF. CDR3 DNA, as far as it was read: TGCAGTGCTAGAGCCGGGACTTCTAGCACAGATACG. The chain carries TRBV20-1 and TRBJ2-3; a weak D match, TRBD2 (6 bases). The read is 3 residues too short to cover the CDR3 end, so that end is filled in from the germline J gene. With 1 base removed from V and 0 bases from J, the gap between germline ends came to 11 bases. CDR1 and CDR2 from the germline V gene are DFQATT and SNEGSKA (reference sequence). The CDR3 has 15 amino acids.

Regarding this clone: The read gets to within 3 residues of the CDR3 end, and the germline J gene fills in the rest. The chain carries TRBV7-8 and TRBJ2-1; 9 bases map to TRBD1. Unmatched junction bases numbered 0, after V lost 3 bases and J lost 6 bases. CDR3 length equals 13 residues. Germline CDR1 reads SGHVS; CDR2 reads FQNEAQ. CDR3 amino acids: CASSLDRGNEQFF. The DNA read from the CDR3 is TGTGCCAGCAGCTTGGACAGGGGCAATGAG.

Notes on this clone: The DNA ends 3 residues before the CDR3 does, and the rest of the CDR3 is filled in from the germline J gene. This chain uses TRBV4-1 with TRBJ2-2; the D gene is possibly TRBD1 (6 bases). Germline assignment: CDR1 MGHRA and CDR2 YSYEKL. V was shortened by 2 bases and J by 5 bases, with 12 bases between the two germline ends. This CDR3 has 15 residues. The DNA read from the CDR3 is TGCGCCAGCAGCCAAAGCACAGGGTGGACCGGGGAG. Protein sequence: CASSQSTGWTGE. The CDR3 in full is CASSQSTGWTGELFF.